These T cell receptor beta chains were read from a single sample in a study of T cells in Graves' hyperthyroidism and ophthalmopathy. TCRdb analysed the multiplex PCR reads with MiXCR anew, one entry per CDR3 protein. This sample has roughly 350,000 distinct CDR3 sequences, with approximately 14% found just once. Specimen: blood. The receptors originated from a woman in her 30s with Graves' hyperthyroidism. CDR3s include the opening cysteine and the closing phenylalanine or tryptophan. D genes are given only for firm matches.

v_call,d_call,j_call,cdr3_aa
TRBV5-1,TRBD2,TRBJ2-5,CASSLWRGMQETQYF
TRBV12-3/TRBV12-4,TRBD1,TRBJ2-7,CASRETGGSYEQYF
TRBV20-1,TRBD2,TRBJ2-5,CSGRRGRAGETQYF
TRBV27,.,TRBJ2-5,CASSDEGTYKETQYF
TRBV3-1,.,TRBJ2-3,CASSQSSVLLTDTQYF
TRBV6-1,TRBD1,TRBJ1-2,CASSEAEGQSSGYTF
TRBV28,.,TRBJ2-7,CASSYTYEQYF
TRBV28,.,TRBJ2-7,CASSPGGGNREQYF
TRBV14,.,TRBJ2-4,CASSHPEDIQYF
TRBV4-1,TRBD1,TRBJ1-6,CASSQGTGGASYNSPLHF
TRBV7-9,TRBD2,TRBJ2-1,CASSLAGGKSSYNEQFF
TRBV7-2,TRBD2,TRBJ2-1,CASTRGGEGYNEQFF
TRBV2,.,TRBJ2-6,CASSGIRSITPTSGANVLTF